This is a list of T cell receptor beta chains from one sample in a study of long-term antiretroviral therapy in people with HIV. Some clones are missing from TCRdb's copy, which holds only in-frame ones; the method was immunoSEQ multiplex PCR. The data hold around 40,000 clones, with about 89% observed a single time. Here the sequenced sample was unsorted PBMCs, taken 0.1 years before starting antiretroviral therapy. These receptors were collected from a woman in her fifties or sixties with HIV. Each CDR3 is given without its conserved first and last residue.

CDR3aa: ASSLDLGWAGNSPLH
v_gene: TRBV5-4
j_gene: TRBJ1-6

CDR3aa: AWTGGNEQY
v_gene: TRBV30
j_gene: NA

CDR3aa: AWDRAGPGGANVLT
v_gene: TRBV30
j_gene: TRBJ2-6

CDR3aa: ASSGPGVRQF
v_gene: TRBV14
j_gene: TRBJ2-1

CDR3aa: ASSLTLRPGLATDTQY
v_gene: TRBV27
j_gene: TRBJ2-3

CDR3aa: ASSERVRTGNNYGYT
v_gene: TRBV10-2
j_gene: TRBJ1-2

CDR3aa: AWNGLAGEEQY
v_gene: TRBV30
j_gene: TRBJ2-7

CDR3aa: ASKTGANYEQY
v_gene: TRBV6-1
j_gene: TRBJ2-7

CDR3aa: ASGTRHPSGYT
v_gene: TRBV28
j_gene: TRBJ1-2

CDR3aa: ATSRVGTQGRYGEQY
v_gene: TRBV15
j_gene: TRBJ2-7

CDR3aa: ASSLGGASSYNEQF
v_gene: TRBV11-2
j_gene: TRBJ2-1

CDR3aa: ASSLGGNTEAF
v_gene: TRBV5-1
j_gene: TRBJ1-1

CDR3aa: ASSSPGVLDREYGYT
v_gene: TRBV7-9
j_gene: TRBJ1-2

CDR3aa: ASSLTPSTDPRTEAF
v_gene: TRBV7-3
j_gene: TRBJ1-1

CDR3aa: ASSLAGESGGYT
v_gene: TRBV5-1
j_gene: TRBJ1-2

CDR3aa: ASSGGPGQPQH
v_gene: TRBV27
j_gene: TRBJ1-5

CDR3aa: AISEPGYGYT
v_gene: TRBV10-3
j_gene: TRBJ1-2

CDR3aa: ASSYDETNYGYT
v_gene: TRBV6-5
j_gene: TRBJ1-2

CDR3aa: ASSESSRAEAF
v_gene: TRBV10-1
j_gene: TRBJ1-1

CDR3aa: ASSEWGGGGNQPQH
v_gene: TRBV2
j_gene: TRBJ1-5

CDR3aa: ASQRDEKLF
v_gene: TRBV21-1
j_gene: TRBJ1-4

CDR3aa: ASSMTGGPAGELF
v_gene: TRBV18
j_gene: TRBJ2-2

CDR3aa: ASSPPPGNTIY
v_gene: TRBV7-2
j_gene: TRBJ1-3

CDR3aa: AWSVWDTRGDGYT
v_gene: TRBV30
j_gene: TRBJ1-2